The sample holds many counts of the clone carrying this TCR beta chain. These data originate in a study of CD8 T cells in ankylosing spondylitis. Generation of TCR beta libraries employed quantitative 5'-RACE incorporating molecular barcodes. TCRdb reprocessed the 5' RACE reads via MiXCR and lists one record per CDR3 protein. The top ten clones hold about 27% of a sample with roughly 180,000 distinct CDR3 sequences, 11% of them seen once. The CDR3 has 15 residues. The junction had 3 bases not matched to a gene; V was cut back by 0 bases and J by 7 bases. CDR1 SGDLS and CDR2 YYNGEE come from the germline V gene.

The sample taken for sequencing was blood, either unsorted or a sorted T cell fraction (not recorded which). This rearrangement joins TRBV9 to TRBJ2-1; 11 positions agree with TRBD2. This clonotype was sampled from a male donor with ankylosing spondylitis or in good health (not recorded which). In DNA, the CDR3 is TGTGCCAGCAGCGTAGTTAGCGGGGGGGCAAATGAGCAGTTCTTC. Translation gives CASSVVSGGANEQFF.